This T cell receptor (beta chain) was obtained from a study of response to subunit inactivated influenza vaccine. TCRdb reanalysed the RT-PCR reads using MiXCR and keeps one entry per CDR3 protein. Altogether hundreds of thousands of distinct CDR3 sequences are present, 11% to 15% being singletons, with the ten largest covering 5.5% to 7%. This clonotype was seen repeatedly, ten times or more. This CDR3 has 14 residues. In germline, CDR1 is SGHRS, CDR2 YFSETQ. The V gene lost 5 bases and the J gene lost 2 bases, with 11 bases spanning the gap. This material consisted of PBMCs from blood, taken 14 to 15 days before vaccination. The TCR was taken from a man aged 45-60 years who received an inactivated influenza vaccine. The chain has TRBV5-1 and TRBJ1-3, with D possibly being TRBD1 (6 bases). The CDR3 sequence: CASRLTGTGNTIYF. The CDR3 DNA reads TGCGCCAGCAGATTAACAGGGACTGGAAACACCATATATTTT.